A selection of T cell receptor beta chains follows, all from one sample in a study of ipilimumab plus nivolumab after autologous stem cell transplantation. The repertoire was sequenced with immunoSEQ multiplex PCR; TCRdb's copy has only in-frame clones and lacks some. In the table there are over 75,000 clones, 65% to 85% of which are singletons. Specimen: PBMCs, collected in a trial of ipilimumab plus nivolumab as post-transplant consolidation. Receptors originate from a male donor with diffuse large B-cell lymphoma. CDR3s include the opening cysteine and the closing phenylalanine or tryptophan. D genes are given only for firm matches. Size is omitted from some rows. Given values are once, few, many or a class for expanded clones.

clone_size	v_call	d_call	j_call	cdr3_nt	cdr3_aa
-	TRBV2	-	TRBJ2-1	TGTGCCAGCCGCCAGGAAGGTAGCCCTGAGCAGTTCTTC	CASRQEGSPEQFF
-	TRBV5-1	TRBD1	TRBJ1-5	TGCGCCAGCAGCTTGATGGGACAGGAAGGACAGCCCCAGCATTTT	CASSLMGQEGQPQHF
-	TRBV19	TRBD2	TRBJ2-1	TGTGCCAGTAGTGTTTATAGCGGGGTCGGCCCGGATGAGCAGTTCTTC	CASSVYSGVGPDEQFF
once	TRBV7-2	-	TRBJ2-2	TGTGCCAGCAGCTCCTCGATGAACACCGGGGAGCTGTTTTTT	CASSSSMNTGELFF
-	TRBV10-2	-	TRBJ1-5	TGCGCCAGCAGTGAGTCGACGGGTCAGCCCCAGCATTTT	CASSESTGQPQHF
-	TRBV11-2	TRBD1	TRBJ2-2	TGTGCCAGCAGCGGACAGGGGGTTGTCACCGGGGAGCTGTTTTTT	CASSGQGVVTGELFF
-	TRBV6-6	-	TRBJ1-2	TGTGCCAGCAGTTACGGCGCAGGGGATAACTATGGCTACACCTTC	CASSYGAGDNYGYTF
-	TRBV6-5	-	TRBJ1-1	TGTGCCATCAAAGGGGAGGTTGTGAACACTGAAGCTTTCTTT	CAIKGEVVNTEAFF
-	TRBV5-5	TRBD1	TRBJ2-7	TGTGCCAGCAGCAAGGGACAGGGGGCGAGAGAGCAGTACTTC	CASSKGQGAREQYF
-	TRBV10-3	-	TRBJ1-2	TGTGCCATCAGTGGCGGCTCCAACTATGGCTACACCTTC	CAISGGSNYGYTF
-	TRBV7-9	-	TRBJ1-1	TGTGCCAGCAGCCGAGTGGCTGAAGCTTTCTTT	CASSRVAEAFF
-	TRBV5-1	TRBD1	TRBJ2-1	TGCGCCAGCGAGGGGGCTCTTGGAAATGAGCAGTTCTTC	CASEGALGNEQFF
-	TRBV18	TRBD1	TRBJ2-3	TGTGCCAGCTCACCAAGGACAGGGGCCACAGATACGCAGTATTTT	CASSPRTGATDTQYF
-	TRBV6-5	TRBD2	TRBJ2-3	TGTGCCAGCGCCTGGGGGGGGAACACAGATACGCAGTATTTT	CASAWGGNTDTQYF
-	TRBV6-6	TRBD1	TRBJ1-1	TGTGCCAGCAGTCAGATTACAGGGGGCCTGAACACTGAAGCTTTCTTT	CASSQITGGLNTEAFF
-	TRBV7-9	TRBD1	TRBJ1-1	TGTGCCAGCAGCTCACAGGGGGCGAACACTGAAGCTTTCTTT	CASSSQGANTEAFF
-	TRBV6-5	-	TRBJ2-6	TGTGCCAGCCTTTCAGGGAGGTCTGGGGCCAACGTCCTGACTTTC	CASLSGRSGANVLTF
-	TRBV6-4	-	TRBJ1-2	TGTGCCAGCAGTTTAGGGTATGGCTACACCTTC	CASSLGYGYTF
once	TRBV11-2	TRBD1	TRBJ1-2	TGTGCCAGCAGTTCACAGGCAGGGGGCAAGGAAGGTGGCTACACCTTC	CASSSQAGGKEGGYTF
-	TRBV6-5	-	TRBJ2-5	TGTGCCGGGTTAACAGATCAAGAGACCCAGTACTTC	CAGLTDQETQYF
-	TRBV25-1	-	TRBJ1-2	TGTGCCAGCAGTGATTCCCGGGGTAACTATGGCTACACCTTC	CASSDSRGNYGYTF
once	TRBV7-3	-	TRBJ2-5	TGTGCCAGCAGCTCTACGGTGTCGGGGACCCAGTACTTC	CASSSTVSGTQYF
once	TRBV6-5	-	TRBJ2-7	TGTGCCAGCAGTTTAAGCGGACTATACGAGCAGTACTTC	CASSLSGLYEQYF
-	TRBV6-6	-	TRBJ2-3	TGTGCCAGCAGAGAAGGGGGCACAGATACGCAGTATTTT	CASREGGTDTQYF
-	TRBV7-2	-	TRBJ2-7	TGTGCCAGCAGCTTAGGGAGTGTTTACTACGAGCAGTACTTC	CASSLGSVYYEQYF
-	TRBV6-6	-	TRBJ1-4	TGTGCCAGCACAGGTCCACCATCGGGCGAAAAACTGTTTTTT	CASTGPPSGEKLFF
-	TRBV5-1	-	TRBJ2-1	TGCGCCAGCAGCTTGGGACAATCGGGGAATGAGCAGTTCTTC	CASSLGQSGNEQFF
-	TRBV6-5	-	TRBJ2-3	TGTGCCAGCAGTTCCCCCTCGGGGGGCACAGATACGCAGTATTTT	CASSSPSGGTDTQYF
-	TRBV5-1	-	TRBJ1-2	TGCGCCAGCAGCTTGGCAGTGCCAGCTCAAGGTGGCTACACCTTC	CASSLAVPAQGGYTF
-	TRBV11-2	-	TRBJ2-1	TGTGCCAGCAGCTTAGGCCTCCGGGATGAGCAGTTCTTC	CASSLGLRDEQFF
-	TRBV7-7	TRBD2	TRBJ2-5	TGTGCTAGCAGCGACCAGCGGGGGGCGGGAGAGACCCAGTACTTC	CASSDQRGAGETQYF
few	TRBV4-2	-	TRBJ1-1	TGTGCCAGCAGCCAAGAATCTAGGCAGGGCACTGAAGCTTTCTTT	CASSQESRQGTEAFF